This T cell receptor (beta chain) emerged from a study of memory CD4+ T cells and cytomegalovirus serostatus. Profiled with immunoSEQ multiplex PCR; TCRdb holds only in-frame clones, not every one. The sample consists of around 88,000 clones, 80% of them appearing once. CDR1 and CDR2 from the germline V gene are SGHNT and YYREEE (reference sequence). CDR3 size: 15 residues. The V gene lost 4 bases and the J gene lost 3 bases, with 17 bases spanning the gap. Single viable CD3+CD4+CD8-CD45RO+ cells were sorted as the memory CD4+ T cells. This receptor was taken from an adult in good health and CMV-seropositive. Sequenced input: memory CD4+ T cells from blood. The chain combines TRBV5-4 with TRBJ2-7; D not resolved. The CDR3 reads CASSKPGLDFYEQYF. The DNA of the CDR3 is TGTGCCAGCAGCAAACCCGGGCTGGATTTCTACGAGCAGTACTTC.